The clone carrying this T cell receptor beta chain was counted a few times. What it binds is unknown. This specimen belongs to a study of shared clonotypes between healthy human individuals. At the level of the study: Per donor, three plates held CD4 naive cells, three held CD4 memory, two held CD8 naive and one held CD8 memory.

From germline, CDR1 is SGHNT and CDR2 YYREEE (reference sequence). Between the trimmed V and J ends, which lost 4 bases and 5 bases, there was a span of 7 bases. The CDR3 spans 12 residues. Produced via immunoSEQ multiplex PCR; TCRdb's table is partial and in-frame only. The sample records about 340,000 clones, around four fifths being singletons. Study-wide points: Investigators collected only blood, and repertoires in tissues likely differ. Relative to memory subsets, naive subsets generally showed larger estimated richness. All-four-donor shared clonotypes had higher generation probabilities than non-shared clonotypes did.

This chain connects TRBV5-4 to TRBJ2-1; D call uncertain. This clonotype was obtained from a man aged 30 to 45 in good health. Sample: memory CD4+ T cells sorted from blood. Subset reported: CD45RA-negative fraction. CDR3 coding DNA: TGTGCCAGCAGCGTTGCGGACAATGAGCAGTTCTTC. It yields the protein CASSVADNEQFF.